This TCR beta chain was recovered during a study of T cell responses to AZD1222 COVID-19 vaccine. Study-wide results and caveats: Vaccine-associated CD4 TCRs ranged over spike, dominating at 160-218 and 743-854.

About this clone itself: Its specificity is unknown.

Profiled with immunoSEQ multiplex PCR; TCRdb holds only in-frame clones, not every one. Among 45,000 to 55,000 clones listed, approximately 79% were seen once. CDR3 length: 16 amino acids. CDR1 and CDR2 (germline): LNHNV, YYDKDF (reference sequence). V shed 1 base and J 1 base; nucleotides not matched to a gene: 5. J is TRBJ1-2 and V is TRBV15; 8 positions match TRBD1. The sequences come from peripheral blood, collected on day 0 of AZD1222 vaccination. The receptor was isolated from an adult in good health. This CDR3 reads CATSRVAGQVNYGYTF. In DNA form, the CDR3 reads TGTGCCACCAGCAGAGTAGCGGGACAGGTTAACTATGGCTACACCTTC. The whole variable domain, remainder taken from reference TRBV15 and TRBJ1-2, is DAMVIQNPRYQVTQFGKPVTLSCSQTLNHNVMYWYQQKSSQAPKLLFHYYDKDFNNEADTPDNFQSRRPNTSFCFLDIRSPGLGDTAMYLCATSRVAGQVNYGYTFGSGTRLTVV.